The 18 T cell receptor beta chains given below trace back to one sample, sequenced in a study of shared clonotypes between healthy human individuals. CD45RO negativity and positive selection for CCR7 defined naive CD8 cells, a population that excluded terminally differentiated effector memory CD45RA+ cells. Produced via immunoSEQ multiplex PCR; TCRdb's table is partial and in-frame only. The table shows some 2,000,000 clones, with about 95% occurring only once. Sequencing was done on a sample of naive CD8+ T cells sorted from blood. All receptors come from a man aged 18-30 years in good health.

This chain joins TRBV19 and TRBJ2-7; no clear D gene. Germline CDR1 reads LNHDA; CDR2 reads SQIVND (reference sequence). This CDR3 has 13 residues. V lost 3 bases, J lost 3 bases, and 9 bases lay in between. CDR3 nucleotides: TGTGCCAGTAGTATCGGCTACGGCTACGAGCAGTACTTC. Amino acids: CASSIGYGYEQYF. Full variable domain (remainder filled in from reference TRBV19 and TRBJ2-7): DGGITQSPKYLFRKEGQNVTLSCEQNLNHDAMYWYRQDPGQGLRLIYYSQIVNDFQKGDIAEGYSVSREKKESFPLTVTSAQKNPTAFYLCASSIGYGYEQYFGPGTRLTVT.

J is TRBJ2-7 and V is TRBV13; D is perhaps TRBD1 (6 bases). With 3 bases removed from V and 2 bases from J, the gap between germline ends came to 11 bases. The length of the CDR3 is 14 residues. Looked up from germline, CDR1 is PRHDT and CDR2 is FYEKMQ (reference sequence). The CDR3: CASSFGDNTYEQYF. Written as DNA, the CDR3 is TGTGCCAGCAGCTTCGGGGACAACACCTACGAGCAGTACTTC.

J is TRBJ2-3 and V is TRBV4-1; 11 bases align to TRBD2. With 7 bases clipped from V and 1 base from J, the junction kept 10 bases outside the gene matches. Germline CDR1 reads MGHRA; CDR2 reads YSYEKL. The CDR3 runs to 17 residues. The CDR3 sequence is CASKTSGEPLGTDTQYF. CDR3 bases: TGCGCCAGCAAGACTAGCGGGGAGCCCCTGGGCACAGATACGCAGTATTTT.

The CDR3 loop is CASQYSLSDQPQHF. As DNA, the CDR3 is TGTGCCAGCCAGTACAGCCTCAGCGATCAGCCCCAGCATTTT. V gene TRBV2 combines with J gene TRBJ1-5; no clear D. The CDR3 totals 14 residues. Per the germline V gene, CDR1 is SNHLY and CDR2 is FYNNEI. Trimming removed 8 bases at V and 5 bases at J, with 16 bases between.

The chain recombines TRBV6-1 with TRBJ2-4; D could derive from TRBD1 or TRBD2 (5 bases each). Per germline, CDR1 MNHNS and CDR2 SASEGT. The CDR3 has 18 amino acids. V dropped 2 bases and J dropped 2 bases, with 19 bases sitting between them. The CDR3 loop is CASSETMEAGKTKNIQYF. Written as DNA, the CDR3 is TGTGCCAGCAGTGAAACGATGGAGGCAGGGAAAACCAAAAACATTCAGTACTTC.

The chain uses TRBV30 and TRBJ1-2; TRBD1 might be the D (5 bases). The V and J ends lost 1 base and 2 bases respectively, with 8 bases between them. The CDR3 extends over 13 amino acids. Germline CDR1 reads GTSNPN; CDR2 reads SVGIG (reference sequence). The CDR3 DNA sequence: TGTGCCTGGAGTGGACAGTTAAACTATGGCTACACCTTC. Translating gives CAWSGQLNYGYTF.

In DNA form, the CDR3 reads TGTGCCAGCAGCTATGACGGTGAGGTGAAGGAGGATACGCAGTATTTT. Protein sequence: CASSYDGEVKEDTQYF. The chain couples TRBV5-6 to TRBJ2-3; D not resolved. The germline V gene has CDR1 SGHDT and CDR2 YYEEEE. V was clipped by 3 bases and J by 6 bases, with 20 bases between them. CDR3 length: 16 residues.

In its sample, this clone ranks as medium-sized (0.01 to 0.1%). The chain joins TRBV7-9 to TRBJ2-3; TRBD2 matches 8 bases. Germline V lookup: CDR1 SEHNR, CDR2 FQNEAQ (reference sequence). The CDR3 runs to 14 residues. Trimming took 3 bases from V and 4 from J; bases not matched to a gene: 3. CDR3 loop: CASSFASGSDTQYF. CDR3 nucleotide sequence: TGTGCCAGCAGCTTCGCTAGCGGGTCAGATACGCAGTATTTT.

V and J are TRBV7-9 and TRBJ2-1; D unresolved. This CDR3 spans 11 amino acids. The V gene's germline CDR1 is SEHNR and CDR2 FQNEAQ (reference sequence). V gave up 8 bases and J gave up 9 bases, with 11 bases separating them. The CDR3 coding sequence is TGTGCCAGCGGGGTTGTGGGTGAGCAGTTCTTC. Translation gives CASGVVGEQFF.

V usage is TRBV5-6 and J usage is TRBJ2-5; 14 bases fit TRBD2. After removal of 6 bases from V and 1 base from J, the junction contained 14 bases not matched to a gene. The germline CDR1 and CDR2 sequences are SGHDT and YYEEEE. This CDR3 spans 19 amino acids. The CDR3 region is CASTEGLAGAFRIQETQYF. CDR3 nucleotides: TGTGCCAGCACCGAGGGACTAGCGGGGGCCTTTCGAATCCAAGAGACCCAGTACTTC.

The rearrangement links TRBV5-1 to TRBJ2-5; 7 nucleotides line up with TRBD1. The CDR3 has 14 amino acids. The V gene's germline CDR1 is SGHRS and CDR2 YFSETQ. The V gene end was trimmed by 0 bases and the J gene end by 5 bases; junction bases not matched to a gene: 4. The CDR3 spells CASSLGRGPETQYF. DNA for the CDR3: TGCGCCAGCAGCTTGGGTAGGGGGCCTGAGACCCAGTACTTC.

The chain employs TRBV7-3 and TRBJ2-1; possibly TRBD1 for D (6 bases). V was pared by 2 bases and J by 4 bases, with 15 bases between. Germline V gene sequence: CDR1 SGHTA, CDR2 FQGTGA. The CDR3 covers 16 residues. CDR3 sequence (DNA): TGTGCCAGCAGCTTATCGGACAGCTACACTTACAATGAGCAGTTCTTC. Protein: CASSLSDSYTYNEQFF. The whole variable domain, filled in from reference TRBV7-3 and TRBJ2-1, reads GAGVSQTPSNKVTEKGKYVELRCDPISGHTALYWYRQSLGQGPEFLIYFQGTGAADDSGLPNDRFFAVRPEGSVSTLKIQRTERGDSAVYLCASSLSDSYTYNEQFFGPGTRLTVL.

The gene calls are TRBV9 and TRBJ2-7, with D perhaps TRBD2 (6 bases). Trimming left V 0 bases short and J 6 bases short, with 13 bases between. The length of the CDR3 is 14 residues. The germline CDR1 and CDR2 sequences are SGDLS and YYNGEE. The CDR3 loop reads CASSVDGSRVEQYF. For the CDR3, the DNA is TGTGCCAGCAGCGTAGACGGGAGTAGGGTCGAGCAGTACTTC.

Details on this clone: The junction and the germline gene differ at one end; a read error may be behind it. The V and J genes are TRBV30 and TRBJ2-7, with D tentatively TRBD1 (6 bases). The germline gives CDR1 GTSNPN, CDR2 SVGIG (reference sequence). There are 11 residues in the CDR3. The CDR3 protein is CARSVGGEQYF. As DNA, the CDR3 is TGTGCCCGGAGTGTAGGGGGCGAGCAGTACTTC.

This chain joins TRBV7-9 and TRBJ2-1, with 7 bases identical to TRBD2. The junction had 9 bases not matched to a gene; V was cut back by 6 bases and J by 4 bases. The CDR3 contains 15 residues. Germline loops: CDR1 SEHNR, CDR2 FQNEAQ (reference sequence). This chain's CDR3 is CASSLSGTGYNEQFF. The CDR3 DNA reads TGTGCCAGCAGTCTCAGCGGGACCGGGTACAATGAGCAGTTCTTC.

The chain has TRBV4-2 and TRBJ2-5; TRBD2 agrees at 8 bases. The trim removed 1 base at V and 5 bases at J, leaving 6 bases unmatched. The V gene's germline CDR1 is LGHNA and CDR2 YNFKEQ. The CDR3 is 15 amino acids. The CDR3 sequence: CASSQGLAHYETQYF. CDR3 nucleotide sequence: TGTGCCAGCAGCCAAGGACTAGCGCACTATGAGACCCAGTACTTC.

The V call is TRBV7-9, the J call TRBJ2-7; 9 bases are a match to TRBD1. CDR3 size: 14 residues. V was clipped by 4 bases and J by 6 bases; unmatched bases: 7. Germline lookup yields CDR1 SEHNR and CDR2 FQNEAQ (reference sequence). CDR3 in DNA: TGTGCCAGCAGCTCGAACCCGACAGGGGGCGAGCAGTACTTC. This sequence encodes CASSSNPTGGEQYF.

This sequence joins TRBV7-2 and TRBJ2-7; possibly TRBD2 for D (6 bases). CDR1 is SGHTA and CDR2 is FQGNSA in the germline V gene. The CDR3 runs 15 residues. Deletions cut 1 base from V and 3 bases from J, with 13 bases between. CDR3 DNA: TGTGCCAGCAGCTTAGTCGGGGGATCGGGCTACGAGCAGTACTTC. The encoded protein is CASSLVGGSGYEQYF.